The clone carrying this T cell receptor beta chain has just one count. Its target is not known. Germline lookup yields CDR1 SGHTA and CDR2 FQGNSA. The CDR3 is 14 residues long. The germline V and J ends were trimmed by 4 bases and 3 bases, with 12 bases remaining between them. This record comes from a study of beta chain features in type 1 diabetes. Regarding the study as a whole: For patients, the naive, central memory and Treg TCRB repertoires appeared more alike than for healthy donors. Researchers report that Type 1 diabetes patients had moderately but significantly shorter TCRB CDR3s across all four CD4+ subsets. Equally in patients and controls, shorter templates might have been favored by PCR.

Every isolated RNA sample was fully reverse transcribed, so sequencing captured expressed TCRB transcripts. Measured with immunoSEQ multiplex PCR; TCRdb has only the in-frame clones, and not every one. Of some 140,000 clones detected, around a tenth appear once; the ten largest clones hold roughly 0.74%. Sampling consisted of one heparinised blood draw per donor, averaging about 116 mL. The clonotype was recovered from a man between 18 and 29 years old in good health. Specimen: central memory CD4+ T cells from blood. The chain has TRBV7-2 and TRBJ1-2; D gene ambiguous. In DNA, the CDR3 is TGTGCCAGCAGCTCATCGACTGAGTACTATGGCTACACCTTC. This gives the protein CASSSSTEYYGYTF.